This T cell receptor beta chain was observed in a study of T-cell memory formation after mild COVID-19. Study summary: TCR clusters showed largely donor specificity. Study outcomes and limitations: Detection of some responders pre-infection suggested pre-existing cross-reactive memory T cells participated. The study found balanced CD4/CD8 in clones contracting day 15 to 85 and a CD4+ lean in later expanders.

Of note for this clonotype: Its antigen is undetermined.

Germline lookup yields CDR1 SGHTA and CDR2 FQGNSA. Trimming removed 2 bases at V and 6 bases at J, with 11 bases between. CDR3 length: 14 residues. It was 5'RACE with constant-segment primers that produced the TCR alpha and TCR beta cDNA libraries, which carried sample barcodes and UMIs. TCRdb ran MiXCR on the 5' RACE reads and lists one entry per CDR3 protein. There are about 110,000 distinct CDR3 sequences in the sample; under 15% occur only once, and around 25% lies in the top ten. Sequences were obtained from PBMCs or a T cell subset sorted from them (not recorded which). This sequence was found in an adult woman who had mild COVID-19 (a few samples of this study predate the infection). Cell type and time point are not known. The rearrangement uses TRBV7-2 and TRBJ2-1, with a possible D match to TRBD2 (6 bases). The DNA for the CDR3 is TGTGCCAGCAGCTTATTTACTAGCCCCAATGAGCAGTTCTTC. Residues: CASSLFTSPNEQFF.